This T cell receptor beta chain was identified during a study of cytomegalovirus exposure and HLA in healthy donors (dated by TCRdb to about 2017). In the study overall: According to an earlier analysis of 450 to 650 of the donors, about 179 million T cells yielded 117 million unique TCR beta sequences and 276 Gb of sequence data. About 280 gigabases of sequencing data and around 90 million unique TCR sequences made up an early release that covered under 750 HLA-typed donors. In a later genetic analysis, genome-wide SNP genotypes for 398 of the 666 donors were used, and that subset was treated as a discovery cohort. In addition to the first cohort of approximately 670 subjects, a separate validation cohort of 120 different subjects was used. The T cell repertoires of under 750 subjects were profiled by immunosequencing and related to cytomegalovirus serostatus. Rather than drawing on any new phenotypic data, the later analysis identified candidate immune exposures from TCR beta sequences and the way those sequences occurred across donors. In an earlier analysis of roughly 580 of the donors, high-throughput TCR beta sequencing was used to judge whether each TCR beta V gene segment behaved as functional or pseudogenic. Several DR-DQ haplotypes were handled as single units for association and clustering because linkage in the cohort was strong. To predict cytomegalovirus infection status, the study brought together high-throughput TCR immunosequencing, statistical association of individual TCRs with disease status, and machine learning. Of the approximately 370 genotyped donors, 75% to 85% were placed in the genetic ancestry cluster associated with self-reported Caucasian donors. All discovery cohort repertoires had been generated on a single sequencing platform. A later analysis re-examined previously published TCR beta repertoires from just over 650 donors and added high-resolution HLA genotyping to investigate patterns of TCR occurrence. The study aimed to test whether signatures of past pathogen exposure could be identified by cataloging public T cell receptors. Typing coverage varied by locus: roughly 620-640 donors for A, B, C, DRB1 and DQB1; under 550 for DQA1; about 590 for DPA1; roughly 450 for DPB1. Donor age, sex, ethnicity and CMV serostatus were collected together with the repertoire data. Class I and class II HLA loci were covered by the typing at four-digit resolution. Among about 370 genotyped donors of the cohort, an average of around 250,000 unique TCR beta nucleotide sequences was sequenced per donor, of which approximately 18% were non-productive.

The CDR3 runs 13 amino acids, cysteine and phenylalanine included. The DNA shown is the 39-base CDR3, in frame from base 1. The germline V gene encodes CDR1 MNHEY and CDR2 SMNVEV (reference sequence). Trimming takes 6 bases off V and 3 bases off J; junction bases not matched to a gene: 4. Points the paper makes about the study in general: A later genetic analysis reported fewer N-insertions in productive TCRs among donors in an Asian-associated ancestry cluster than the roughly 640-donor mean. In a later genetic analysis, a missense DCLRE1C variant was associated with V-gene and J-gene trimming of TCR beta chains, and the association was replicated in an independent cohort. The only immune exposure information available for the cohort was CMV serostatus. The authors suggested that the approach could potentially be extended to other disease states and immunological phenotypes. Because HLA typing was unavailable for some donors at each locus, only the typed subset was used in association tests. An earlier analysis of roughly 570 of the donors showed that most TCR beta V segments appeared in productive rearrangements either about 90% or about 30% of the time, which broadly matched IMGT annotations. A further reported finding was that TCR beta sequences accurately predicted the HLA-A and HLA-B alleles for most subjects in the first cohort. The earlier analysis of 587 of the donors excluded around 17 rarely observed V segments, including chromosome 9 orphons, because counts were too low. The study listed approximately 150 TCR beta chains as associated with cytomegalovirus. According to a later analysis, parvovirus B19, influenza, CMV and Epstein-Barr virus appeared linked to several top co-occurrence clusters. A group of highly shared sequence variants was considered likely to be a technical artifact of the sequencing pipeline. Most TCR sequences were observed very rarely across donors, whereas some public TCRs were present in many individuals. The 87-base-pair reads could not distinguish some IMGT-functional V segments, including TRBV6-2 and TRBV6-3, so those segments were excluded. A later analysis found that HLA-associated TCR beta chains were more clonally expanded and had lower generation probabilities than equally common non-associated chains. A later analysis found that TCR association rates varied across HLA loci, with DRB1 alleles showing the most associated TCRs and HLA-C alleles the fewest. When HLA alleles, especially DR and DQ, strongly co-occurred, attributing TCR associations to individual alleles was difficult. A later analysis associated around 16,000 TCR beta sequences with specific HLA alleles at a false discovery rate of 0.05. A later analysis found that most CMV-associated TCR beta chains appeared HLA-restricted, with HLA associations seemingly driven largely by CMV exposure. The presence/absence analyses assumed that sequencing depth was roughly uniform across donors, and that assumption may not be true. A few of the identified cytomegalovirus-associated TCR beta chains were confirmed in vitro to be specific for cytomegalovirus antigens. In both the original and validation cohorts, the classifier was reported to diagnose cytomegalovirus status with high specificity and sensitivity. This cohort had only TCR beta chains sequenced, and the lack of alpha or paired-chain data limited which features could be detected. Linkage disequilibrium might explain the correlated functional status among segregating V segments, but an unknown experimental factor could not be ruled out.

In total, fewer than 750 healthy bone marrow donors made up the cohort. At the time of sampling, all cohort members were nominally healthy, though unrecorded immune exposures were likely present. The donor tested CMV seropositive and was one of the 289 seropositive cohort members. Every donor gave a peripheral blood sample, and the peripheral blood mononuclear cells from that sample were used for TCR beta sequencing. Genomic DNA extraction from the blood cell samples was performed with the Qiagen DNeasy Blood Extraction Kit. To prepare the library, the immunoSEQ multiplex PCR assay was applied. A mixture of 60 forward primers for TCR Vbeta segments and 13 reverse primers for TCR Jbeta segments was used in the multiplex PCR. A multiplex PCR assay on genomic DNA amplified the CDR3 region of rearranged TCR beta genes. Amplified TCR beta libraries were sequenced as 87-base-pair reads on the Illumina HiSeq System. Turning to the authors' computational methods: In a later analysis, tens of millions of unique TCR beta chains were counted across the approximately 640 repertoires, and around 11 million of these chains were shared by at least two donors. Raw reads were error-corrected and collapsed into unique sequences with a nearest-neighbor algorithm that merged closely related sequences to remove PCR and sequencing errors. V, D and J gene segments were assigned by aligning CDR3 sequences to IMGT reference sequences. For a sequence to be retained, at least a six-nucleotide match to both a V gene segment and a J gene segment was required. A rearrangement counted as productive if the CDR3 had no stop codons and remained in frame with V and J, and every other rearrangement counted as non-productive. Following IMGT convention, CDR3 was defined as the stretch from the second conserved V-encoded cysteine to the conserved J-encoded phenylalanine. Sequences without an unambiguous match to a single V gene segment were excluded from the earlier analysis of about 630 of the donors. An earlier analysis of approximately 590 of the donors called V segments functional above 56.7% productive rearrangements and segregating when the between-donor standard deviation exceeded 5%. A statistical classification framework was developed to diagnose cytomegalovirus status using the catalog of TCR beta chain sequences. In a later analysis, V and J genes were assigned by comparing TCR nucleotide sequences against IMGT/GENE-DB human TR gene sequences. In a later analysis, CDR3 sequences and most-parsimonious VDJ recombination scenarios were assigned using the TCRdist pipeline. In a later analysis, each TCR beta chain was defined by its CDR3 amino acid sequence together with its V-gene family, and reads without a unique V-gene family were excluded. As a way to deal with suspected cross-contamination and a sequencing artifact, a later analysis dropped hundreds of nucleotide sequences that were highly shared and had low generation probability. A later analysis calculated a clonal expansion index for each public chain from normalized within-repertoire ranks of inferred template counts. In a later analysis, generation probabilities were computed with a VDJ recombination model fitted to out-of-frame rearrangements, and the resulting probabilities were checked against IGoR. In a later analysis, TCR-TCR, TCR-HLA and TCR-CMV co-occurrence was scored with hypergeometric tests, and a repertoire-size bias correction was applied to TCR pairs. In a later analysis, false discovery rates were estimated by permuting HLA or CMV assignments 20 times. In a later analysis, co-occurring TCRs were grouped using DBSCAN, with TCRdist sequence similarity added in when clustering inside HLA-allele-positive subsets. Repertoires with fewer than 30,000 or more than 120,000 public chains were left out of co-occurrence clustering, as were five repertoires with anomalous nucleotide sharing. Not all clones reach the TCRdb copy of this immuneACCESS table, which keeps in-frame sequences only. Checked studies attribute under half of the gap to unresolved V genes and leave the rest unexplained. D and trimming were read from the DNA, whereas the V and J calls and clone size are those reported in that table. The sample table contains about 67,000 clones; only one count was recorded for over 75% of them. The leading ten clones occupy roughly 12% of the sample.

A word on this clone: There is no known antigen for this receptor. Base qualities are not provided; no much larger clone lies one nucleotide away.

Rearrangement joined TRBV27 to TRBJ2-7, with 8 middle bases fitting TRBD1. This TCR derives from a woman under 40 in good health and CMV-seropositive. Sample: PBMCs. The CDR3 reads CASRQGGIYEQYF. In nucleotides, the sequence is TGTGCCAGCAGACAGGGGGGTATCTACGAGCAGTACTTC.